Here is one TCR beta chain with its context. What it recognizes is unknown. This specimen belongs to a study of T-cell reconstitution after alpha-beta-depleted transplantation in children. Findings and caveats of the study: Several hundred graft clones that had expanded were reportedly the source of alpha-beta T cells about two months after transplant.

This CDR3 spans 15 amino acids. V was clipped by 5 bases and J by 5 bases, with 18 bases between them. The germline CDR1 and CDR2 sequences are SEHNR and FQNEAQ (reference sequence). It was with unique molecular identifiers that the TCRbeta library was prepared. TCRdb redid the calling of the PCR reads with MiXCR, one entry per CDR3 protein. Among under 250,000 distinct CDR3 sequences listed, 17% were seen once. The sample was PBMCs, mostly from graft donor cells, taken 360 days after TCRalphabeta/CD19-depleted stem cell transplant. This TCR was sampled from a male patient aged 2 to 9 who had a stem cell transplant for acute lymphoblastic leukemia, so the T cells may come from the graft donor. This chain connects TRBV7-9 to TRBJ1-1; no firm D call. The CDR3 protein is CASSPVEGWGTEAFF. The CDR3, as DNA: TGTGCCAGCAGCCCGGTGGAGGGTTGGGGAACTGAAGCTTTCTTT. The entire variable domain, with the rest obtained from reference TRBV7-9 and TRBJ1-1, is as follows: DTGVSQNPRHKITKRGQNVTFRCDPISEHNRLYWYRQTLGQGPEFLTYFQNEAQLEKSRLLSDRFSAERPKGSFSTLEIQRTEQGDSAMYLCASSPVEGWGTEAFFGQGTRLTVV.